This section outlines one T cell receptor beta chain sequence together with its context. Its matching antigen is unknown. The table came from immunoSEQ multiplex PCR; TCRdb's copy has only in-frame clones and leaves some out. Of around 35,000 clones in the sample, roughly 87% are singletons; the top ten hold under 20%. The entry originates in a study of graft-versus-host responses after intestinal transplantation. The overall study: Grafts that recipients had were multivisceral, liver-intestinal, or isolated intestinal transplants. Whole-study findings and limits: Peak circulating GvH clone levels tracked with early post-transplant HvG declines.

Processing released intraepithelial and lamina propria lymphocytes from the graft tissue. The source of this sequence is a human patient who received an intestinal transplant, so some T cells may come from the graft donor. Here the sequenced sample was ileum tissue, taken around 200 days after intestinal transplant.

As DNA, the CDR3 is TGCGCCAGCAGCGCTCAAGCGGGGGGGCATAATGAGCAGTTCTTC. Translation: CASSAQAGGHNEQFF. V usage is TRBV5-1 and J usage is TRBJ2-1; TRBD2 aligns across 10 bases. J gave up 7 bases and V 4 bases, and 8 bases lay outside the gene matches. The CDR3 runs 15 residues. Germline CDR1 SGHRS, CDR2 YFSETQ.